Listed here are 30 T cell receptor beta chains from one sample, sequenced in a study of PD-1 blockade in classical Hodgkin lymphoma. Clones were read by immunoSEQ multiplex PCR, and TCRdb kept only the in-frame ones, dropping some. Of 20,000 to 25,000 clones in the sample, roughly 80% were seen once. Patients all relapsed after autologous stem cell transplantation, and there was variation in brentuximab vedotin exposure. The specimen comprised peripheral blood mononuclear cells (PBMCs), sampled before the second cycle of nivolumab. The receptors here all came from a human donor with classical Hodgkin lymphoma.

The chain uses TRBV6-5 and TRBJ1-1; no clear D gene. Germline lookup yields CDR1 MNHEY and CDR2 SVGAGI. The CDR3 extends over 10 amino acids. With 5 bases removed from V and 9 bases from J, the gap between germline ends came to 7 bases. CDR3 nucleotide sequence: TGTGCCAGCAGTGGACTAAAAGCTTTCTTT. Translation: CASSGLKAFF.

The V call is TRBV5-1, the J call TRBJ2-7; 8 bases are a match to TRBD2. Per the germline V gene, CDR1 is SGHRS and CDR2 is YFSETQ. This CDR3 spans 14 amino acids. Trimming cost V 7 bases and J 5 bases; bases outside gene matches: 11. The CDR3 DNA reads TGCGCCAGCCGCCGAACTAGCGGTTTAGACGAGCAGTACTTC. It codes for CASRRTSGLDEQYF. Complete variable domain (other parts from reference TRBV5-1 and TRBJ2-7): KAGVTQTPRYLIKTRGQQVTLSCSPISGHRSVSWYQQTPGQGLQFLFEYFSETQRNKGNFPGRFSGRQFSNSRSEMNVSTLELGDSALYLCASRRTSGLDEQYFGPGTRLTVT.

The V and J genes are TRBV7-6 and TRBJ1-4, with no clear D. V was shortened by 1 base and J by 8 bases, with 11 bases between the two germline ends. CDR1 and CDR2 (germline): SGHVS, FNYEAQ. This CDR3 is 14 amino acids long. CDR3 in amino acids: CASSLGRRGEKLFF. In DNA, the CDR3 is TGTGCCAGCAGCTTAGGACGGCGTGGGGAAAAACTGTTTTTT.

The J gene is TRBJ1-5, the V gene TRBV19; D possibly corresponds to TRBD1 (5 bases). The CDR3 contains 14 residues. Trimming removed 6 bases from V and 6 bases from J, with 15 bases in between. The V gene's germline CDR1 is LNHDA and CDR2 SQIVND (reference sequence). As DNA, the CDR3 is TGTGCCAGTAGGCCCCGGGACCTACTTCAGCCCCAGCATTTT. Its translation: CASRPRDLLQPQHF.

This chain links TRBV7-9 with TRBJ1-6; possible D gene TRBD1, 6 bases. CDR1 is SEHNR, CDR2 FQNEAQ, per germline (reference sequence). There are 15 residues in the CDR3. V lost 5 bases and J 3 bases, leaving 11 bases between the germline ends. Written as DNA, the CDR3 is TGTGCCAGCAGCCCGAGGGGGGGCTATAATTCACCCCTCCACTTT. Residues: CASSPRGGYNSPLHF. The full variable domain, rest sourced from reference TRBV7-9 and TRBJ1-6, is DTGVSQNPRHKITKRGQNVTFRCDPISEHNRLYWYRQTLGQGPEFLTYFQNEAQLEKSRLLSDRFSAERPKGSFSTLEIQRTEQGDSAMYLCASSPRGGYNSPLHFGNGTRLTVT.

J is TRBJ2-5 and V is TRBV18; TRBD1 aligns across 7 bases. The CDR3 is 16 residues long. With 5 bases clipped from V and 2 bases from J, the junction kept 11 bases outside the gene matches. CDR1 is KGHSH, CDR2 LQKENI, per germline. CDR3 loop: CASSANPGQNQETQYF. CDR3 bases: TGTGCCAGCTCAGCTAACCCGGGACAGAATCAAGAGACCCAGTACTTC.

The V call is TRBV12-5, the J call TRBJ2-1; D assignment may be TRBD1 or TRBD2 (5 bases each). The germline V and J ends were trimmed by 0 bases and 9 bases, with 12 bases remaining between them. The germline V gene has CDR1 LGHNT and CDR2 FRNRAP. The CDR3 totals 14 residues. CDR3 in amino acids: CASGLVGDRGEQFF. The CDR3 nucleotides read TGTGCTAGTGGTTTGGTAGGGGACCGTGGTGAGCAGTTCTTC.

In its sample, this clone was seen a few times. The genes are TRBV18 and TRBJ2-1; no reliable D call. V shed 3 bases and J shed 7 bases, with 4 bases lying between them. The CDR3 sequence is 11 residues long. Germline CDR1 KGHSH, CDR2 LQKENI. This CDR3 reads CASSPKNEQFF. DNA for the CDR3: TGTGCCAGCTCACCTAAGAATGAGCAGTTCTTC.

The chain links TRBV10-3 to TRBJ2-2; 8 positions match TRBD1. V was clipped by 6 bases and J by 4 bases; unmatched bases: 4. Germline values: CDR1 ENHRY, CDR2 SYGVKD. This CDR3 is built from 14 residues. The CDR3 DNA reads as TGTGCCATCAGGGGACAGGTCGTCACCGGGGAGCTGTTTTTT. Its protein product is CAIRGQVVTGELFF.

CDR3 sequence reads: CAISDRGRTTDTQYF. DNA of the CDR3: TGTGCCATCAGTGACAGGGGGCGTACTACAGATACGCAGTATTTT. J is TRBJ2-3 and V is TRBV10-3; TRBD1 agrees at 8 bases. This CDR3 spans 15 amino acids. In germline, CDR1 is ENHRY, CDR2 SYGVKD. With 3 bases clipped from V and 3 bases from J, the junction kept 5 bases outside the gene matches.

CDR3 residues: CAWSLNLSWREKLFF. In DNA, the CDR3 is TGTGCCTGGAGTTTGAACCTCTCTTGGCGGGAAAAACTGTTTTTT. The chain combines TRBV30 with TRBJ1-4; D unresolved. V was trimmed by 2 bases and J by 8 bases, leaving 18 bases between them. This CDR3 spans 15 amino acids. CDR1 is GTSNPN, CDR2 SVGIG, per germline (reference sequence).

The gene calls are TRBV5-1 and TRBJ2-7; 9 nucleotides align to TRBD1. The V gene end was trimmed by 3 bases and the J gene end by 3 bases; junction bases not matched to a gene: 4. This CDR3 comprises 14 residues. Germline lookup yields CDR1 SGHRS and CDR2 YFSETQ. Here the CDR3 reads CASSSDRGGYEQYF. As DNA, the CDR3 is TGCGCCAGCAGCTCGGACAGGGGAGGCTACGAGCAGTACTTC.

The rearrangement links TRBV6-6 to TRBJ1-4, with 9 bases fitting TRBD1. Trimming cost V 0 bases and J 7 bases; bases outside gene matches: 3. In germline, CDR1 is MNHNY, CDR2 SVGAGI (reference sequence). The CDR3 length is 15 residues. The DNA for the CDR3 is TGTGCCAGCAGTTACTCCTGGGACAGGGTTGAAAAACTGTTTTTT. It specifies CASSYSWDRVEKLFF.

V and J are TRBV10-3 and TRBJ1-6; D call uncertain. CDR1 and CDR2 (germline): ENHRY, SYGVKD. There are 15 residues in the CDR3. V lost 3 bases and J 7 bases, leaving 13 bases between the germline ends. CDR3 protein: CAISDLGRQNSPLHF. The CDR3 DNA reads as TGTGCCATCAGTGATCTGGGGAGGCAGAATTCACCCCTCCACTTT.

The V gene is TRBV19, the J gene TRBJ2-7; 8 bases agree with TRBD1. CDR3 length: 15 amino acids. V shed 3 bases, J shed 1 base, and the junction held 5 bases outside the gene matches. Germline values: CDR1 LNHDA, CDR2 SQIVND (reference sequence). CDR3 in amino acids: CASSIFTGGSYEQYF. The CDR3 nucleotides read TGTGCCAGTAGTATTTTTACAGGGGGTTCCTACGAGCAGTACTTC.

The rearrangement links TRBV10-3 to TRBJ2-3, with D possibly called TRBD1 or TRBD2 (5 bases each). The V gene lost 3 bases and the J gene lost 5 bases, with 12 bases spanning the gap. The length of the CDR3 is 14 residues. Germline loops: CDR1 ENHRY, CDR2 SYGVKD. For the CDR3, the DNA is TGTGCCATCAGTGACCCGGGACCGGGAGATACGCAGTATTTT. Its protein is CAISDPGPGDTQYF.

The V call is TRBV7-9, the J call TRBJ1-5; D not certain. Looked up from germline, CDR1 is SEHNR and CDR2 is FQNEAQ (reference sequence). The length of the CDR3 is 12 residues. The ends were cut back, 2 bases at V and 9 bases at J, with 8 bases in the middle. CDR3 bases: TGTGCCAGCAGCTTAATTGAAGGGCCCCAGCATTTT. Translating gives CASSLIEGPQHF. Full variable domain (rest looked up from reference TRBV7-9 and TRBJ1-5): DTGVSQNPRHKITKRGQNVTFRCDPISEHNRLYWYRQTLGQGPEFLTYFQNEAQLEKSRLLSDRFSAERPKGSFSTLEIQRTEQGDSAMYLCASSLIEGPQHFGDGTRLSIL.

CDR3 bases: TGTGCCACCAGCAGAGTTGGGCTAGCCACAGATACGCAGTATTTT. This codes for CATSRVGLATDTQYF. The chain couples TRBV15 to TRBJ2-3; a weak D match, TRBD2 (5 bases). Per germline, CDR1 LNHNV and CDR2 YYDKDF (reference sequence). CDR3 length equals 15 residues. Trimming stripped 1 base from V and 2 bases from J, with 10 bases between.

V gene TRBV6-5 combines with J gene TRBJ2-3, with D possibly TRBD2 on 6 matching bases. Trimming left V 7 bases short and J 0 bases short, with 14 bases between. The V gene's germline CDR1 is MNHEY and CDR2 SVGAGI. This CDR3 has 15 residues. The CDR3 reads CASIPSAGSTDTQYF. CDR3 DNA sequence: TGTGCCAGCATTCCCTCGGCGGGGAGCACAGATACGCAGTATTTT.

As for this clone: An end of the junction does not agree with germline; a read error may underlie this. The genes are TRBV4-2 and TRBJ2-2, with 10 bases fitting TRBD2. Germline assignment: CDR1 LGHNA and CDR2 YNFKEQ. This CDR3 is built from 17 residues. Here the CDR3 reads CASRQEASGGVHRELFF. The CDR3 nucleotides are TGTGCCAGCAGGCAAGAGGCGAGCGGGGGGGTGCACCGGGAGCTGTTTTTT.

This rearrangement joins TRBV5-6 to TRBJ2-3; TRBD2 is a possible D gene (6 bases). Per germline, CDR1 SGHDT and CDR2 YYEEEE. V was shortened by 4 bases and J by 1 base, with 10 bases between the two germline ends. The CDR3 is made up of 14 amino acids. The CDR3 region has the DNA TGTGCCAGCAGCGGGTCGGGGGGCACAGATACGCAGTATTTT. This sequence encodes CASSGSGGTDTQYF.

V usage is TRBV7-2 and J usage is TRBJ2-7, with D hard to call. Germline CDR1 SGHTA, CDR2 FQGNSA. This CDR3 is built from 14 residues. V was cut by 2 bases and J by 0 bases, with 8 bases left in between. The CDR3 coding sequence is TGTGCCAGCAGCTTAAGGGCGGACTCCTACGAGCAGTACTTC. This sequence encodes CASSLRADSYEQYF.

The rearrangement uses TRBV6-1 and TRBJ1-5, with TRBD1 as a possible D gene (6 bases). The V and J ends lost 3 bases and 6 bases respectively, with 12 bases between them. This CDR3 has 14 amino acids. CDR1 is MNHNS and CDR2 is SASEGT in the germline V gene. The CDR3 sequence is CASSDTGLGQPQHF. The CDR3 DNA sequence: TGTGCCAGCAGTGATACAGGGTTGGGTCAGCCCCAGCATTTT.

CDR3 in DNA: TGCGCCAGCAGCTTGGAGGCTAGCGGGGAATACAATGAGCAGTTCTTC. Encoded protein: CASSLEASGEYNEQFF. This chain links TRBV5-1 with TRBJ2-1; 9 nucleotides match TRBD2. The V gene end was trimmed by 0 bases and the J gene end by 4 bases; junction bases not matched to a gene: 5. Germline V gives CDR1 SGHRS, CDR2 YFSETQ. The CDR3 loop spans 16 amino acids.

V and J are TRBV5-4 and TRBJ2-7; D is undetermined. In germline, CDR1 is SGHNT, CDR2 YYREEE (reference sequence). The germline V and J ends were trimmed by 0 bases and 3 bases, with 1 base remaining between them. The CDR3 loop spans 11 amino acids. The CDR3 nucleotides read TGTGCCAGCAGCTTGGGCTACGAGCAGTACTTC. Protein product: CASSLGYEQYF.

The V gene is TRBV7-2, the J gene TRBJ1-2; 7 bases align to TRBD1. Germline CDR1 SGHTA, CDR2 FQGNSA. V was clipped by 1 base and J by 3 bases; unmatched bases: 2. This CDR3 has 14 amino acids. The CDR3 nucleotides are TGTGCCAGCAGCTTAGATGGGACAGACTATGGCTACACCTTC. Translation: CASSLDGTDYGYTF.

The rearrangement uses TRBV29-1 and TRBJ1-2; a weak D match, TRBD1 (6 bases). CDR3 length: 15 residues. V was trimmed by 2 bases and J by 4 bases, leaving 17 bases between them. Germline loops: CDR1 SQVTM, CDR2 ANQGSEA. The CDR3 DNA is TGCAGCGTTGAAAAACCGCGGAGAGGGGGCTATGGCTACACCTTC. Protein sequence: CSVEKPRRGGYGYTF.

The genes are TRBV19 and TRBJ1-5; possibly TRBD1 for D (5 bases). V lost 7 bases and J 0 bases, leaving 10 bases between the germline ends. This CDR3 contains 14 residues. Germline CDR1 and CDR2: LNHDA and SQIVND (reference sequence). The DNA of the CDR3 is TGTGCCAGTAATATCGACAGTAGCAATCAGCCCCAGCATTTT. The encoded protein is CASNIDSSNQPQHF. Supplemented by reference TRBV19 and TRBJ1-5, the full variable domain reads DGGITQSPKYLFRKEGQNVTLSCEQNLNHDAMYWYRQDPGQGLRLIYYSQIVNDFQKGDIAEGYSVSREKKESFPLTVTSAQKNPTAFYLCASNIDSSNQPQHFGDGTRLSIL.

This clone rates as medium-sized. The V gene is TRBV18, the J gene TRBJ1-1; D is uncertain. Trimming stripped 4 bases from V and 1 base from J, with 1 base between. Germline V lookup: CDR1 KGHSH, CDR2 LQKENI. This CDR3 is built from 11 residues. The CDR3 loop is CASSRNTEAFF. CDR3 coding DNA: TGTGCCAGCTCACGGAACACTGAAGCTTTCTTT.

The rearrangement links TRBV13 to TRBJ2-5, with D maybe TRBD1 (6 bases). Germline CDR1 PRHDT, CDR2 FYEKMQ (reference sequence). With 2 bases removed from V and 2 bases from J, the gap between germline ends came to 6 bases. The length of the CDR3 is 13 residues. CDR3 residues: CASSLQGQETQYF. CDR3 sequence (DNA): TGTGCCAGCAGCTTACAGGGGCAAGAGACCCAGTACTTC. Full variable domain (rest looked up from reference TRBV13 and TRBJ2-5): AAGVIQSPRHLIKEKRETATLKCYPIPRHDTVYWYQQGPGQDPQFLISFYEKMQSDKGSIPDRFSAQQFSDYHSELNMSSLELGDSALYFCASSLQGQETQYFGPGTRLLVL.